The 14 T cell receptor beta chains below all came from one sample that was sequenced in a study of CD8+CD57+ T cells in acquired aplastic anemia (dated by TCRdb to 2016 to 2019). TCRdb shows the sequencer as Illumina HiSeq 2000. Profiling of TCR beta VDJ combinations and CDR3 sequences used genomic DNA as the template. The public sequencing data were trimmed at Q25 with fastp and processed into clonotypes with MiXCR by TCRdb, which kept only in-frame beta chains. Each CDR3 protein gets just one entry, which takes the most common genes and DNA from the rows behind it. The sample yields about 180,000 distinct CDR3 sequences; less than 55% were counted once. Of the sample, under 3% is held by the ten largest clones. The specimen was sorted CD4+, CD8+, or CD8+CD57+ T cells (not recorded which) from PBMCs. Receptors originate from a human donor in good health.

Many counts were recorded for this clonotype. V is TRBV5-1 and J is TRBJ1-6; 8 bases line up with TRBD1. Trimming removed 6 bases from V and 7 bases from J; junction bases left unmatched: 15. This CDR3 contains 17 residues. Germline lookup yields CDR1 SGHRS and CDR2 YFSETQ. The CDR3 DNA is TGCGCCAGCACCTTTGGGACAGGAGAAGGCTGGAATTCACCCCTCCACTTT. Its protein is CASTFGTGEGWNSPLHF.

Worth noting for this clonotype: Being one base from a much bigger clone, this may be a read error. The CDR3 does not end in the conserved phenylalanine or tryptophan, so this is likely a read error. The chain joins TRBV5-1 to TRBJ2-6, with D perhaps TRBD1 (5 bases). This CDR3 spans 17 amino acids. V lost 5 bases and J lost 2, with 17 bases in between. CDR1 SGHRS and CDR2 YFSETQ come from the germline V gene. The CDR3 coding sequence is TGCGCCAGCAGAGACCCTCAGGGTGTAACTGGGGCCAACGTCCTGACTTCC. It yields the protein CASRDPQGVTGANVLTS.

This chain uses TRBV3-1 with TRBJ2-7; the D gene is possibly TRBD1 (6 bases). V shed 6 bases and J shed 3 bases, with 15 bases lying between them. Germline CDR1 reads LGHDT; CDR2 reads YNNKEL (reference sequence). The CDR3 totals 14 residues. CDR3 bases: TGTGCCAGCAGTCCCTACAGGGTAGACTACGAGCAGTACTTC. This gives the protein CASSPYRVDYEQYF.

This clonotype was seen at least ten times. This chain joins TRBV7-2 and TRBJ1-1; D uncertain. The CDR3 extends over 13 amino acids. Deletions cut 3 bases from V and 5 bases from J, with 10 bases between. Germline V gene data show CDR1 as SGHTA and CDR2 as FQGNSA. CDR3 DNA: TGTGCCAGCAGCTTGAGGGAATCAACTGAAGCTTTCTTT. This encodes CASSLRESTEAFF.

The table lists this clonotype with many counts. The chain employs TRBV7-9 and TRBJ2-7; TRBD1 aligns across 10 bases. There are 16 residues in the CDR3. Germline V gene sequence: CDR1 SEHNR, CDR2 FQNEAQ (reference sequence). V gave up 5 bases and J gave up 2 bases; unmatched junction bases: 9. The chain's CDR3 is CASSELDRGRTYEQYF. CDR3 nucleotide sequence: TGTGCCAGCAGCGAACTCGACAGGGGGCGAACCTACGAGCAGTACTTC.

Of note for this clonotype: This may be a read error, as it is one base from a much larger clone. The chain links TRBV6-1 to TRBJ1-5; D not certain. The germline V gene has CDR1 MNHNS and CDR2 SASEGT. Trimming stripped 3 bases from V and 1 base from J, with 7 bases between. CDR3 length: 14 amino acids. CDR3 residues: CASSDTTSNQPQHF. The CDR3 region has the DNA TGTGCCAGCAGTGATACGACCAGCAATCAGCCCCAGCATTTT.

This clonotype has just a few counts. The V gene is TRBV2, the J gene TRBJ1-6, with D hard to call. The CDR3 sequence is 10 residues long. Trimming removed 3 bases from V and 16 bases from J, with 7 bases in between. Germline CDR1 is SNHLY and CDR2 is FYNNEI. DNA for the CDR3: TGTGCCAGCAGTGACAGCCAACTCCACTTT. It yields the protein CASSDSQLHF.

J is TRBJ2-7 and V is TRBV29-1, with TRBD2 matching over 15 bases. With 6 bases clipped from V and 2 bases from J, the junction kept 8 bases outside the gene matches. Germline CDR1 and CDR2: SQVTM and ANQGSEA. The CDR3 is 16 residues long. CDR3 coding DNA: TGCAGCGTGGGAGGACTAGCGGGGGGGAACCCCTACGAGCAGTACTTC. Encoded protein: CSVGGLAGGNPYEQYF.

This clonotype was recorded at least ten times. The chain combines TRBV5-6 with TRBJ1-3; TRBD1 might be the D (6 bases). Germline CDR1 reads SGHDT; CDR2 reads YYEEEE. There are 17 residues in the CDR3. Trimming stripped 0 bases from V and 2 bases from J, with 15 bases between. CDR3 sequence reads: CASSLVGGAQAGNTIYF. The DNA of the CDR3 is TGTGCCAGCAGCTTGGTAGGGGGGGCGCAGGCTGGAAACACCATATATTTT.

This sequence joins TRBV19 and TRBJ2-7; 8 bases are shared with TRBD1. V shed 5 bases, J shed 5 bases, and the junction held 8 bases outside the gene matches. This CDR3 region has 14 residues. Per germline, CDR1 LNHDA and CDR2 SQIVND (reference sequence). The DNA of the CDR3 is TGTGCCAGTAGTCCGCGATACAGGGGGAACGAGCAGTACTTC. Translated: CASSPRYRGNEQYF.

In this sample, this clonotype turned up a few times. The V gene is TRBV6-1, the J gene TRBJ1-5, with a weak D call TRBD1 (5 bases). V lost 6 bases to trimming and J lost 1 base, with 19 bases between them. Germline V lookup: CDR1 MNHNS, CDR2 SASEGT. The CDR3 contains 17 residues. The CDR3 sequence: CASRHKQGTSSNQPQHF. As DNA, the CDR3 is TGTGCCAGCAGACATAAGCAGGGTACATCGAGCAATCAGCCCCAGCATTTT.

V and J are TRBV10-3 and TRBJ2-3; D is ambiguous. This CDR3 comprises 12 residues. The ends were cut back, 4 bases at V and 12 bases at J, with 14 bases in the middle. Germline CDR1 is ENHRY and CDR2 is SYGVKD. CDR3 sequence: CAISGADTAQYF. The CDR3 nucleotides are TGTGCCATCAGTGGGGCCGACACGGCTCAGTATTTT.

This clonotype has just a few counts. The V and J genes are TRBV12-5 and TRBJ1-1; D not resolved. V was clipped by 4 bases and J by 2 bases, with 11 bases between them. The germline gives CDR1 LGHNT, CDR2 FRNRAP. The CDR3 spans 14 residues. The DNA for the CDR3 is TGTGCTAGTGGTTCCCGGGCGGGAAACACTGAAGCTTTCTTT. Translation: CASGSRAGNTEAFF. Combining the CDR3 with reference TRBV12-5 and TRBJ1-1 gives the whole variable domain DARVTQTPRHKVTEMGQEVTMRCQPILGHNTVFWYRQTMMQGLELLAYFRNRAPLDDSGMPKDRFSAEMPDATLATLKIQPSEPRDSAVYFCASGSRAGNTEAFFGQGTRLTVV.

This clonotype came up a few times. CDR3 in DNA: TGTGCCAGCAGCCAAGTAGGCGGGGCGGGAGGGCCGGAGCAGTTCTTC. It specifies CASSQVGGAGGPEQFF. V usage is TRBV3-1 and J usage is TRBJ2-1; 9 bases match TRBD2. With V trimmed by 1 base and J by 10 bases, 11 bases remained unmatched. Germline CDR1 is LGHDT and CDR2 is YNNKEL (reference sequence). The CDR3 consists of 16 residues.